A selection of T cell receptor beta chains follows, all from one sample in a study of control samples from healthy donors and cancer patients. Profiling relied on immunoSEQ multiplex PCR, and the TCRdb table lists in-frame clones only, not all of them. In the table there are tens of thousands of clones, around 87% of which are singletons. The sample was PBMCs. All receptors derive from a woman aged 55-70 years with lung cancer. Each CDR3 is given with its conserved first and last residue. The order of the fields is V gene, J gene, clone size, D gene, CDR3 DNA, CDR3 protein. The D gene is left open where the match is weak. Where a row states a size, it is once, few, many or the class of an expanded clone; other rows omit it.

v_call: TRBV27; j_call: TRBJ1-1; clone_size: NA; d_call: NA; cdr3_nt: TGTGCCAGCAGAACCCGACAGGCCGAGGCTTTCTTT; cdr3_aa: CASRTRQAEAFF
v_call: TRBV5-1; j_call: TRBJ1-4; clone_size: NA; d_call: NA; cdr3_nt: TGCGCCAGCAGCTTGGAAACCCGGACGGGCGGTCGTGAAAAACTGTTTTTT; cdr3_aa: CASSLETRTGGREKLFF
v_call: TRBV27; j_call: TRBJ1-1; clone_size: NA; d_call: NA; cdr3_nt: TGTGCCAGCAGTTATAGCTTGGGGTCTGAAGCTTTCTTT; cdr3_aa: CASSYSLGSEAFF
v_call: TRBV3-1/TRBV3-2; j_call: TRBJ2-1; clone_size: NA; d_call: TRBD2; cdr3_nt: TGTGCCAGCAGCCAAGTAGCGGGCGGGCCCCTCAATGAGCAGTTCTTC; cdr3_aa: CASSQVAGGPLNEQFF
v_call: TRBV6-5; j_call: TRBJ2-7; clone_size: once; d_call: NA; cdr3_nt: TGTGCCAGCAGCAGAACTTACGAGCAGTACTTC; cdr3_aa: CASSRTYEQYF
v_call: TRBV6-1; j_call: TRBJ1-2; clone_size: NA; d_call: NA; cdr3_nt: TGTGCCAGCAGTGACAGGGTAGACTATGGCTACACCTTC; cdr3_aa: CASSDRVDYGYTF
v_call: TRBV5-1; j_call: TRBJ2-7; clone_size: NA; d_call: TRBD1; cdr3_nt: TGCGCCAGCAGCTACGGGACAGCCTCCTACGAGCAGTACTTC; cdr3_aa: CASSYGTASYEQYF
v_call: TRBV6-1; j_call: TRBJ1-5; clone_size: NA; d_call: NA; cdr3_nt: TGTGCCAGCAGTGAACAGGGTTATCAGCCCCAGCATTTT; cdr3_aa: CASSEQGYQPQHF
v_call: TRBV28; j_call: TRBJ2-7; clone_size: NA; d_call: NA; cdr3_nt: TGTGCCAGCAGTCCCTCTCCCTTGGGAGTCTACGAGCAGTACTTC; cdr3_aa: CASSPSPLGVYEQYF
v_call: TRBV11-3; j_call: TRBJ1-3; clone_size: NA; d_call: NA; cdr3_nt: TGTGCCAGCAGCTTAGAGGGAGGAGCTGGAAACACCATATATTTT; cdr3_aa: CASSLEGGAGNTIYF
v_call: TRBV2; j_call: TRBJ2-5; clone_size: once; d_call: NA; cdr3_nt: TGTGCCAGCATTTTAGATGACCAGTCCCAAGAGACCCAGTACTTC; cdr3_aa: CASILDDQSQETQYF
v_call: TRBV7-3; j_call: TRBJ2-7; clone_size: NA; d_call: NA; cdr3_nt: TGTGCCAGCAGCTGGAAGCCGCGGGACGAGCAGTACTTC; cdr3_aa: CASSWKPRDEQYF
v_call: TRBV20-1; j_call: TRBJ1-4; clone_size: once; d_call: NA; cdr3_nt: TGCAGTGCTAGTGCGGGTTTTCTTGGAAAACTGTTTTTT; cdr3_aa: CSASAGFLGKLFF